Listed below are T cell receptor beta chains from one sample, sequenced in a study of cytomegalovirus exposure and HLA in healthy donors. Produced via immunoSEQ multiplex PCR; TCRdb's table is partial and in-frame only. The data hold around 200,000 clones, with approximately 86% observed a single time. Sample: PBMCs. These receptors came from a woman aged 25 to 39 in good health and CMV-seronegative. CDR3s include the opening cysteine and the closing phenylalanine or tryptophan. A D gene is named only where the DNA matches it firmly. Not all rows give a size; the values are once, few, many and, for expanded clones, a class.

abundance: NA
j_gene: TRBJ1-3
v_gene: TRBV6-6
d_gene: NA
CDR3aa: CASRARGEGNTIYF
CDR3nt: TGTGCCAGCAGGGCCCGGGGTGAAGGAAACACCATATATTTT

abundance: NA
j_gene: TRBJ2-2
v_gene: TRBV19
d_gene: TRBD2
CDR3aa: CASSISSGRTGGELFF
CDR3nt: TGTGCCAGTAGTATCTCTAGCGGTAGAACGGGCGGGGAGCTGTTTTTT

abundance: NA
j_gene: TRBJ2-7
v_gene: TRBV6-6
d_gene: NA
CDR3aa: CASSEPTYEQYF
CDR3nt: TGTGCCAGCTCCGAACCTACCTACGAGCAGTACTTC

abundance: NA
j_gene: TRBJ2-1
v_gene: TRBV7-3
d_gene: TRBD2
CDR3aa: CASSLGLAGTAGNEQFF
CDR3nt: TGTGCCAGCAGCTTGGGGCTAGCGGGTACGGCGGGGAATGAGCAGTTCTTC

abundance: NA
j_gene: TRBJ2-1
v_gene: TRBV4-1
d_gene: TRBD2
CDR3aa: CATERTSGARDEQFF
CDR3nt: TGCGCCACCGAGCGGACTAGCGGGGCCCGGGATGAGCAGTTCTTC

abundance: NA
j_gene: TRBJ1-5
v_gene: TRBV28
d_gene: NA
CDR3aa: CASSPVPGHSPKNQPQHF
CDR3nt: TGTGCCAGCAGTCCTGTACCGGGACATAGTCCGAAAAATCAGCCCCAGCATTTT

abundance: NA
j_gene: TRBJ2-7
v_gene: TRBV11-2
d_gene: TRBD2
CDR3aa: CASRGSLAVSYEQYF
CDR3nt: TGTGCCAGCAGAGGGTCCCTAGCGGTGTCCTACGAGCAGTACTTC

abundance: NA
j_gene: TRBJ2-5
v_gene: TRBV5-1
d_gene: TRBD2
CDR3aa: CASSSLAGAFGAQYF
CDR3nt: TGCGCCAGCAGCTCTCTAGCGGGGGCCTTCGGGGCCCAGTACTTC

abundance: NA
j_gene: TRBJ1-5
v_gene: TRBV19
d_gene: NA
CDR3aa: CASSKGQGLSQHF
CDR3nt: TGTGCCAGTAGTAAAGGCCAGGGTTTGTCCCAGCATTTT

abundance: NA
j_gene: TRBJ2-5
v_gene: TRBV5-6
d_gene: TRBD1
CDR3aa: CASSWGQGTETQYF
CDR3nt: TGTGCCAGCAGCTGGGGACAGGGAACGGAGACCCAGTACTTC

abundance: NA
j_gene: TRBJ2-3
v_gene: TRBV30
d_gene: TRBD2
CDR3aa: CAWSASPGGGAGKQYF
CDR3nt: TGTGCCTGGAGCGCCTCCCCAGGCGGGGGGGCCGGGAAGCAGTATTTT

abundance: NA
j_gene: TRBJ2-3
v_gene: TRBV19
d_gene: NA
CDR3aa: CATSVLGTDTQYF
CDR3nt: TGTGCCACCTCAGTTCTCGGCACAGATACGCAGTATTTT

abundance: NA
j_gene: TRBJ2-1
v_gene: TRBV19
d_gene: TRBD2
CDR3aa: CASSIGERGAYNEQFF
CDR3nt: TGTGCCAGTAGTATAGGAGAGCGGGGGGCCTACAATGAGCAGTTCTTC

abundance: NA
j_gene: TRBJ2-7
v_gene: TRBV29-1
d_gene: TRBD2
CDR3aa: CSANNARGYEQYF
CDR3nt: TGCAGCGCCAACAACGCGCGGGGGTACGAGCAGTACTTC

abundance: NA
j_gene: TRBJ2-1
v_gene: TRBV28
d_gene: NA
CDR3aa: CASSPEGDEQFF
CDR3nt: TGTGCCAGCAGCCCCGAGGGCGATGAGCAGTTCTTC

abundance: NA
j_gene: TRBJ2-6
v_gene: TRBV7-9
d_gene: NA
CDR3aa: CASSSRETGANVLTF
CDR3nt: TGTGCCAGCAGCTCCAGGGAAACTGGGGCCAACGTCCTGACTTTC

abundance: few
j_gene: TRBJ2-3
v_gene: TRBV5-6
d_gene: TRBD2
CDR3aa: CASSLVLAGGTDTQYF
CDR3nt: TGTGCCAGCAGCTTAGTACTAGCGGGGGGCACAGATACGCAGTATTTT

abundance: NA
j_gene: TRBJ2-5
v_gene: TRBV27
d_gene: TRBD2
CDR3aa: CASRLGLAVATQYF
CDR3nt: TGTGCCAGCAGATTAGGGCTAGCGGTGGCGACCCAGTACTTC

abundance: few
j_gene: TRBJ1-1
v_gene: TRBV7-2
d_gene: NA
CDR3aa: CASSPEGRGRVFTEAFF
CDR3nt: TGTGCCAGCAGCCCAGAGGGGAGGGGGAGAGTTTTTACTGAAGCTTTCTTT

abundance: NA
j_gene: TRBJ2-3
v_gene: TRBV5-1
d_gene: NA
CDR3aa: CASSLDRAQGTDTQYF
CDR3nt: TGCGCCAGCAGCTTGGACAGGGCCCAAGGCACAGATACGCAGTATTTT

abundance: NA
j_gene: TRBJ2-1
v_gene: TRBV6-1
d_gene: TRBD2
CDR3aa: CASVLAGGNEQFF
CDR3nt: TGTGCCAGCGTCCTAGCGGGAGGGAATGAGCAGTTCTTC

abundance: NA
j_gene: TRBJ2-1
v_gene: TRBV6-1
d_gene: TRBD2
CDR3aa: CASSGWRGAGNEQFF
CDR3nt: TGTGCCAGCAGTGGTTGGCGGGGGGCAGGCAATGAGCAGTTCTTC

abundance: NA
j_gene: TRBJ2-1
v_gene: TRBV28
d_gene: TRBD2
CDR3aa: CASSLATSGRFHEQFF
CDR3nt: TGTGCCAGCAGTTTGGCGACTAGCGGGAGGTTCCATGAGCAGTTCTTC

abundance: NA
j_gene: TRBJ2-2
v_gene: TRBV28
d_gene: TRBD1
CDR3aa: CASGTGSPGELFF
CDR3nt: TGTGCCAGCGGGACAGGGTCCCCCGGGGAGCTGTTTTTT

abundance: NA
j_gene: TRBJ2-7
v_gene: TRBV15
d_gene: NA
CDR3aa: CATSRDLGFRYF
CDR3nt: TGTGCCACCAGCAGAGATCTCGGGTTTCGGTACTTC

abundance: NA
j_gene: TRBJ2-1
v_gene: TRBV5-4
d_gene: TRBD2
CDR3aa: CASSFRLAGAPYNEQFF
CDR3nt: TGTGCCAGCAGCTTTAGGCTAGCGGGAGCCCCTTACAATGAGCAGTTCTTC

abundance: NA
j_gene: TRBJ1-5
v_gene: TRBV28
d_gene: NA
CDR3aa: CASSSDLGTLSNQPQHF
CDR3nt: TGTGCCAGCAGTTCAGACCTCGGGACACTTAGCAATCAGCCCCAGCATTTT

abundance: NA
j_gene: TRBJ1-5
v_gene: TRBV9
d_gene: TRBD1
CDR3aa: CASSSSDRDQPQHF
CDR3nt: TGTGCCAGCAGCTCTAGCGACAGGGATCAGCCCCAGCATTTT

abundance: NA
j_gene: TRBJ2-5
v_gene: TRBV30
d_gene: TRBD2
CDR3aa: CAWSTGGAETQYF
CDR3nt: TGTGCCTGGAGTACGGGGGGGGCTGAGACCCAGTACTTC

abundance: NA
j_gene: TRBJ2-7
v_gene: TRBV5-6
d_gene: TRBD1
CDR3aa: CASSLDRGAYEQYF
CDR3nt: TGTGCCAGCAGCTTGGACAGGGGCGCCTACGAGCAGTACTTC

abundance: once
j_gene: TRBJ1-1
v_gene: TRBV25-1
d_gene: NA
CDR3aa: CASSGYLTGNTEAFF
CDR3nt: TGTGCCAGCAGTGGCTATCTTACAGGGAACACTGAAGCTTTCTTT

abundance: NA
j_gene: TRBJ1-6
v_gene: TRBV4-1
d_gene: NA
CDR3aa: CASSQEQGRVSSPLHF
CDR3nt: TGCGCCAGCAGCCAAGAACAGGGTCGGGTTAGTTCACCCCTCCACTTT

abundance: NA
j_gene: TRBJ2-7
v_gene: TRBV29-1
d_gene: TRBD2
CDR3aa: CSAGAAGGGSYEQYF
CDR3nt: TGCAGCGCGGGGGCGGCGGGAGGTGGGTCCTACGAGCAGTACTTC

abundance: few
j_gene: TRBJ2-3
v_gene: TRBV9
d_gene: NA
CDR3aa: CASSHNTDTQYF
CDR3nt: TGTGCCAGCAGCCACAACACAGATACGCAGTATTTT

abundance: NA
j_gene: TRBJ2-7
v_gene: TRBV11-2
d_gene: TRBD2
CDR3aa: CASSLVSGGLYEQYF
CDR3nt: TGTGCCAGCAGCTTAGTGAGCGGGGGGCTCTACGAGCAGTACTTC

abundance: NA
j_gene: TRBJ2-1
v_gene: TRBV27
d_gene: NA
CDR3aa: CASSLSWAGEQFF
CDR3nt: TGTGCCAGCAGTTTATCTTGGGCAGGTGAGCAGTTCTTC

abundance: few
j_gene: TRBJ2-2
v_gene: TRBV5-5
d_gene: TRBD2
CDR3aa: CASSLGLAGGPNTGELFF
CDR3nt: TGTGCCAGCAGCTTGGGGCTAGCGGGAGGGCCGAACACCGGGGAGCTGTTTTTT

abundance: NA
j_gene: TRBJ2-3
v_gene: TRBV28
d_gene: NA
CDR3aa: CASNPSPGSTQYF
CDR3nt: TGTGCCAGCAACCCCTCCCCCGGGTCAACGCAGTATTTT

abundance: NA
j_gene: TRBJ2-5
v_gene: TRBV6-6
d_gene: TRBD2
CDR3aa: CASSPGTSGAQETQYF
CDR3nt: TGTGCCAGCAGCCCCGGGACTAGCGGAGCCCAAGAGACCCAGTACTTC

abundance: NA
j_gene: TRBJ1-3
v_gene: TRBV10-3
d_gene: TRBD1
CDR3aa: CAISQGDGGAKGNTIYF
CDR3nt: TGTGCCATCAGCCAGGGGGACGGGGGCGCGAAGGGAAACACCATATATTTT

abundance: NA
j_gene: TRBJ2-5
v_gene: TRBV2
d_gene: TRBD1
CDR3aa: CASRLDRGQETQYF
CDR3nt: TGTGCCAGCAGGCTAGACAGGGGCCAAGAGACCCAGTACTTC

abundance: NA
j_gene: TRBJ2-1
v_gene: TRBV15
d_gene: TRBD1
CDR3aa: CASIQGGQVYNEQFF
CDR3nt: TGTGCCAGCATCCAAGGGGGACAGGTCTACAATGAGCAGTTCTTC

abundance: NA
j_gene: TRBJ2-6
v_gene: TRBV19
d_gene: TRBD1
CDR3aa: CATPDRAESGANVLTF
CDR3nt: TGTGCCACTCCGGACAGGGCGGAATCTGGGGCCAACGTCCTGACTTTC

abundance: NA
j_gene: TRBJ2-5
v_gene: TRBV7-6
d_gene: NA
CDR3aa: CASSQYQETQYF
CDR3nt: TGTGCCAGCAGCCAGTACCAAGAGACCCAGTACTTC

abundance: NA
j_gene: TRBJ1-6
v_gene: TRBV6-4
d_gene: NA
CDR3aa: CASSAGNNSPLHF
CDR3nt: TGTGCCAGCAGTGCAGGGAATAATTCACCCCTCCACTTT

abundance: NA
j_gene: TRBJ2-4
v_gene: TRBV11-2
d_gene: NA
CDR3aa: CASSLGVERVLAKNIQYF
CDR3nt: TGTGCCAGCAGCTTAGGGGTCGAGCGGGTGCTAGCCAAAAACATTCAGTACTTC